This TCR beta chain was retrieved from a study of T cells and Merkel cell carcinoma outcomes. Study-wide points: Reportedly, T-cell repertoire with density predicts Merkel cell carcinoma outcomes.

For this clone: Its antigen is unknown.

The table came from immunoSEQ multiplex PCR; TCRdb's copy has only in-frame clones and leaves some out. The sample shows approximately 10,000 clones, nearly 97% of them seen only once. V was clipped by 5 bases and J by 5 bases, with 16 bases between them. The germline gives CDR1 MNHEY, CDR2 SVGAGI. The CDR3 spans 15 residues. V is TRBV6-5 and J is TRBJ1-5; TRBD1 might be the D (5 bases). The specimen sequenced was tumor tissue from Merkel cell carcinoma. The sequence derives from a human donor with Merkel cell carcinoma. Written as DNA, the CDR3 is TGTGCCAGCAGTGCGCTAGGGGTTATAGATCAGCCCCAGCATTTT. This sequence encodes CASSALGVIDQPQHF.